Presented here are 2 T cell receptor beta chains from one specimen sequenced in a study of spatial heterogeneity in lung cancer. A single record per CDR3 protein comes from TCRdb applying MiXCR to the 5' RACE reads. The sample consists of 40,000 to 45,000 distinct CDR3 sequences, 6.5% to 7% of them appearing once. The time point was: sample taken at primary tumor resection. Source: PBMCs, taken at surgery. The receptors derive from a female donor with early-stage non-small cell lung cancer.

The chain couples TRBV11-2 to TRBJ2-2, with D perhaps TRBD2 (6 bases). Germline CDR1 SGHAT, CDR2 FQNNGV. This CDR3 region has 13 residues. Between the trimmed V and J ends, which lost 6 bases and 4 bases, there was a span of 9 bases. CDR3 DNA: TGTGCCAGCAGAGGAGGGGTCACCGGGGAGCTGTTTTTT. This encodes CASRGGVTGELFF.

In its sample, this clonotype was seen many times. V is TRBV7-9 and J is TRBJ2-1; possible D gene TRBD2, 5 bases. This CDR3 region has 14 residues. Germline V gene data show CDR1 as SEHNR and CDR2 as FQNEAQ (reference sequence). V lost 5 bases to trimming and J lost 2 bases, with 10 bases between them. CDR3 in DNA: TGTGCCAGCAGCGCTTCCGGGACCTACAATGAGCAGTTCTTC. Protein sequence: CASSASGTYNEQFF. Full variable domain (missing parts from reference TRBV7-9 and TRBJ2-1): DTGVSQNPRHKITKRGQNVTFRCDPISEHNRLYWYRQTLGQGPEFLTYFQNEAQLEKSRLLSDRFSAERPKGSFSTLEIQRTEQGDSAMYLCASSASGTYNEQFFGPGTRLTVL.